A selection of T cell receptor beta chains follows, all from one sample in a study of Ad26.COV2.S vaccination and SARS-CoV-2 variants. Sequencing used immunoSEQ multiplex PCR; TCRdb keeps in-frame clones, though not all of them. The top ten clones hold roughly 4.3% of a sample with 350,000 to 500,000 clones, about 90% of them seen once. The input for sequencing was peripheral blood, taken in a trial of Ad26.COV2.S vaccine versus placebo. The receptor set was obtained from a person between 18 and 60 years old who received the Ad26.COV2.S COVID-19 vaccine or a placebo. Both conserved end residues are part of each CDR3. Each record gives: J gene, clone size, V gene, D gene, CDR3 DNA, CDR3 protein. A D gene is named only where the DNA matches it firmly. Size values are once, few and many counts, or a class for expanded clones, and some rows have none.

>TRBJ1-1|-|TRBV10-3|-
TGTGCCACCTGTGGAGGGGGGACTGAAGCTTTCTTT
CATCGGGTEAFF
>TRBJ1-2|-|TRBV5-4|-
TGTGCCAGCAGCGGGACGGGCTTCGGCTACACCTTC
CASSGTGFGYTF
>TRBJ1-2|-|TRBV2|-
TGTGCCAGCAGTGTTTTACAGGCCGCTAACTATGGCTACACCTTC
CASSVLQAANYGYTF
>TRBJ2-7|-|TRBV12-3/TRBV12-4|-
TGTGCCAGCAGTTCCCGGGGGGCCTCCGTGGACTTC
CASSSRGASVDF
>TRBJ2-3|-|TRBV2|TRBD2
TGTGCCAGCAGAACTCCGGGACTAGCGGCAGATACGCAGTATTTT
CASRTPGLAADTQYF
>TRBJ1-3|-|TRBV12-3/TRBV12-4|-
TGTGCCAGCAGCACTGGCTCTGGAAACACCATATATTTT
CASSTGSGNTIYF
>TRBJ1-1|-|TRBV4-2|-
TGTGCCAGCAGCCAAGAGAGGGGCAGAACTGAAGCTTTCTTT
CASSQERGRTEAFF
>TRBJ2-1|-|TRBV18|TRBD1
TGTGCCAGCTCACGGACCGGGACAGGGGGCGACTACAATGAGCAGTTCTTC
CASSRTGTGGDYNEQFF
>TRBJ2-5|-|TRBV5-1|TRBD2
TGCGCCAGCAGCTCACTAGCGAGCCAAGAGACCCAGTACTTC
CASSSLASQETQYF
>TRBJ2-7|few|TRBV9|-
TGTGCCAGCAGCCTGACACCAACCTACGAGCAGTACTTC
CASSLTPTYEQYF
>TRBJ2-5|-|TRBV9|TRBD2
TGTGCCAGCAGCGTAGCATTAGCGGGAGGAAGGGAGACCCAGTACTTC
CASSVALAGGRETQYF
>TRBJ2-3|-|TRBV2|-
TGTGCCAGCAGTGTCCCTCGTAAGGGGGAGGGCACAGATACGCAGTATTTT
CASSVPRKGEGTDTQYF
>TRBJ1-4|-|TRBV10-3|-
TGTGCCATCAGTGAGTTTGCGGCAGGGCTGGATGAAAAACTGTTTTTT
CAISEFAAGLDEKLFF
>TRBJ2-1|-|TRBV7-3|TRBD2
TGTGCCAGCAGCCGATCCGGACTAGCGGGAGAAAATGAGCAGTTCTTC
CASSRSGLAGENEQFF
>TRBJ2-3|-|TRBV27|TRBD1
TGTGCCAGCAGAGACAGGGCCACAGATACGCAGTATTTT
CASRDRATDTQYF
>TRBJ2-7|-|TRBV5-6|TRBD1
TGTGCCAGCAGCCCAGGGACAGACTCCTACGAGCAGTACTTC
CASSPGTDSYEQYF
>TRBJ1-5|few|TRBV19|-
TGTGCCAGTAGTACCCCGGTGGGTTATAGCAATCAGCCCCAGCATTTT
CASSTPVGYSNQPQHF
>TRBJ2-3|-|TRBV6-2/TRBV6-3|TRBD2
TGTGCCAGCAGTTACTCGCGGGACACACGACTAGCGGGAGGGCAAGAAGATACGCAGTATTTT
CASSYSRDTRLAGGQEDTQYF
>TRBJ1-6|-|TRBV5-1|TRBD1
TGCGCCAGCAGCGGACAGGGGGGATATAATTCACCCCTCCACTTT
CASSGQGGYNSPLHF
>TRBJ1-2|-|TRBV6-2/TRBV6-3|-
TGTGCCAGCAGTCCCCCCGGCTACACCTTC
CASSPPGYTF
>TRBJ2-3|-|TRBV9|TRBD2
TGTGCCAGCAGCACCCAGATAGGGCTAGCGGGAGGTGAAGATACGCAGTATTTT
CASSTQIGLAGGEDTQYF
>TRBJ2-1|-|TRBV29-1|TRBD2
TGCAGCGTAGGGAGGGCCTACAATGAGCAGTTCTTC
CSVGRAYNEQFF
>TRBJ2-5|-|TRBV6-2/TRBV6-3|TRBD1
TGTGCCAGCAGTGAGCCGGGACAGGGAAAAGAAGAGACCCAGTACTTC
CASSEPGQGKEETQYF
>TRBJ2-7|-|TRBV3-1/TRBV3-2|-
TGTGCCAGCAGCCGGTTCTACGAGCAGTACTTC
CASSRFYEQYF
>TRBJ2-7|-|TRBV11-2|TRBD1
TGTGCCAGCAGCTTAGGGTCCGACAGGGGAGGCTCCTACGAGCAGTACTTC
CASSLGSDRGGSYEQYF